Listed below are T cell receptor beta chains from one sample, sequenced in a study of T cell clones after liver transplantation. Clones were read by immunoSEQ multiplex PCR, and TCRdb kept only the in-frame ones, dropping some. Of under 150,000 clones in the sample, 75% to 95% were seen once. The material sequenced was CD4+ T cells from blood, taken 12 months after liver transplant. These receptors came from a human patient who received a liver transplant. Part of the T cells may come from the graft donor. CDR3s include the opening cysteine and the closing phenylalanine or tryptophan. D genes are given only for firm matches. The size of a clone is reported for some rows only, either as once, few or many, or as a class for expanded clones.

few | - | TRBJ2-6 | TRBV28 | CASSPQGGGANVLTF | TGTGCCAGCAGTCCTCAGGGAGGTGGGGCCAACGTCCTGACTTTC
- | TRBD2 | TRBJ2-3 | TRBV5-1 | CASSLALGVAGARGRTDTQYF | TGCGCCAGCAGCTTGGCCCTTGGGGTAGCGGGAGCCAGAGGCCGCACAGATACGCAGTATTTT
- | TRBD1 | TRBJ1-2 | TRBV9 | CASSARQGEGGYTF | TGTGCCAGCAGCGCCAGACAGGGCGAGGGCGGCTACACCTTC
- | TRBD1 | TRBJ1-3 | TRBV5-1 | CASSAARTGPTPLSGNTIYF | TGCGCCAGCAGCGCAGCCCGGACAGGGCCTACCCCCCTCTCTGGAAACACCATATATTTT
- | - | TRBJ2-3 | TRBV9 | CASSVDGSTDTQYF | TGTGCCAGCAGCGTAGACGGAAGCACAGATACGCAGTATTTT
- | TRBD2 | TRBJ2-5 | TRBV6-1 | CASSEATRLAVPETQYF | TGTGCCAGCAGTGAAGCGACCCGACTAGCGGTTCCAGAGACCCAGTACTTC
- | - | TRBJ2-7 | TRBV5-1 | CASSLAQEAHEQYF | TGCGCCAGCAGCTTGGCTCAGGAGGCCCACGAGCAGTACTTC
- | - | TRBJ1-1 | TRBV6-1 | CASSEGLGWGTEAFF | TGTGCCAGCAGTGAAGGTCTGGGTTGGGGCACTGAAGCTTTCTTT
- | - | TRBJ2-7 | TRBV28 | CASQSLGYEQYF | TGTGCCAGCCAAAGCTTAGGCTACGAGCAGTACTTC
- | TRBD2 | TRBJ2-5 | TRBV11-2 | CASSLGGRVETQYF | TGTGCCAGCAGCTTAGGGGGGAGGGTAGAGACCCAGTACTTC
- | TRBD2 | TRBJ2-7 | TRBV18 | CASSPGTSDEQYF | TGTGCCAGCTCTCCCGGGACTAGCGACGAGCAGTACTTC
- | - | TRBJ2-1 | TRBV7-2 | CASSLRRNSYNEQFF | TGTGCCAGCAGCCTACGACGGAACTCCTACAATGAGCAGTTCTTC
- | TRBD1 | TRBJ1-1 | TRBV5-6 | CASSLAVGTGSTEAFF | TGTGCCAGCAGCTTGGCCGTGGGGACAGGGTCCACTGAAGCTTTCTTT
- | TRBD2 | TRBJ2-3 | TRBV30 | CAWRLAGARDTQYF | TGTGCCTGGAGGCTAGCGGGAGCGAGAGATACGCAGTATTTT
- | - | TRBJ1-1 | TRBV30 | CAWTGGNTEAFF | TGTGCCTGGACAGGAGGGAACACTGAAGCTTTCTTT
few | - | TRBJ1-2 | TRBV28 | CASSLWGADGYTF | TGTGCCAGCAGTTTATGGGGGGCTGATGGCTACACCTTC
once | TRBD2 | TRBJ2-3 | TRBV5-1 | CASSSLSSGRTSTDTQYF | TGCGCCAGCAGCTCATTATCTAGCGGGAGGACTAGCACAGATACGCAGTATTTT
- | - | TRBJ2-3 | TRBV28 | CASSFMGALDTQYF | TGTGCCAGCAGTTTTATGGGCGCGTTAGATACGCAGTATTTT
- | TRBD2 | TRBJ2-1 | TRBV5-1 | CASSLRTSGFYNEQFF | TGCGCCAGCAGCCTACGGACTAGCGGGTTCTACAATGAGCAGTTCTTC
- | TRBD1 | TRBJ1-2 | TRBV5-1 | CASSRGTGGGNGYTF | TGCGCCAGCAGCAGAGGGACAGGGGGCGGTAATGGCTACACCTTC
- | TRBD1 | TRBJ2-7 | TRBV4-2 | CASSSTGGAYEQYF | TGTGCCAGCAGCTCGACAGGGGGAGCTTACGAGCAGTACTTC
once | - | TRBJ2-3 | TRBV7-2 | CASSFRRGTDTQYF | TGTGCCAGCAGCTTCCGGCGGGGCACAGATACGCAGTATTTT
- | TRBD1 | TRBJ2-3 | TRBV5-4 | CASSSKTGGADTQYF | TGTGCCAGCAGCTCTAAGACAGGGGGCGCAGATACGCAGTATTTT
medium-sized | TRBD2 | TRBJ2-1 | TRBV12-5 | CASGLLAPSGRFRNEQFF | TGTGCTAGTGGTTTGCTTGCCCCTAGCGGGAGGTTCAGGAATGAGCAGTTCTTC
- | TRBD1 | TRBJ1-5 | TRBV19 | CASSINRGSSGNQPQHF | TGTGCCAGTAGTATAAACAGGGGGTCCTCTGGCAATCAGCCCCAGCATTTT
- | - | TRBJ2-3 | TRBV2 | CASSEGGTTDTQYF | TGTGCCAGCAGTGAAGGCGGCACCACAGATACGCAGTATTTT
- | TRBD2 | TRBJ2-7 | TRBV2 | CASTSMSSGSHEQYF | TGTGCCAGCACTTCTATGTCTAGCGGGAGCCACGAGCAGTACTTC
- | TRBD1 | TRBJ1-5 | TRBV29-1 | CSVTQGGVGQPQHF | TGCAGCGTGACCCAAGGGGGCGTTGGTCAGCCCCAGCATTTT
- | TRBD1 | TRBJ2-7 | TRBV30 | CAWEQGAGEQYF | TGTGCCTGGGAACAGGGGGCGGGCGAGCAGTACTTC
- | TRBD1 | TRBJ1-1 | TRBV9 | CASSVGRQGSEAFF | TGTGCCAGCAGCGTTGGTCGACAGGGATCAGAAGCTTTCTTT
- | - | TRBJ1-2 | TRBV11-3 | CASSLAGGSGRDGYTF | TGTGCCAGCAGCTTAGCCGGAGGGTCGGGGAGAGATGGCTACACCTTC
- | - | TRBJ2-2 | TRBV11-2 | CASSFSLSGSSGTGELFF | TGTGCCAGCAGCTTCTCTCTTTCTGGGTCATCAGGAACCGGGGAGCTGTTTTTT
- | - | TRBJ1-1 | TRBV5-1 | CASSLDPDGMNTEAFF | TGCGCCAGCAGCTTGGATCCGGACGGAATGAACACTGAAGCTTTCTTT
- | TRBD1 | TRBJ2-6 | TRBV7-8 | CASSFRDRGSGANVLTF | TGTGCCAGCAGCTTCCGGGACAGGGGCTCTGGGGCCAACGTCCTGACTTTC
- | TRBD1 | TRBJ1-1 | TRBV28 | CASSLLQGASNTEAFF | TGTGCCAGCAGTTTATTGCAGGGGGCATCGAACACTGAAGCTTTCTTT
few | TRBD1 | TRBJ2-7 | TRBV27 | CASSAGGTGAEQYF | TGTGCCAGCAGTGCCGGGGGGACAGGGGCCGAGCAGTACTTC
- | - | TRBJ2-3 | TRBV11-1 | CASSLSPSTDTQYF | TGTGCCAGCAGCTTAAGCCCTAGCACAGATACGCAGTATTTT
- | - | TRBJ1-5 | TRBV29-1 | CSVGDGLLGNQPQHF | TGCAGCGTGGGGGACGGCCTTCTGGGCAATCAGCCCCAGCATTTT
- | - | TRBJ1-1 | TRBV10-2 | CASARPGKDTEAFF | TGCGCCAGCGCCCGCCCAGGGAAGGACACTGAAGCTTTCTTT
- | - | TRBJ1-3 | TRBV7-3 | CASSFGEMWANTIYF | TGTGCCAGCAGCTTTGGAGAGATGTGGGCAAACACCATATATTTT
- | - | TRBJ2-1 | TRBV13 | CASSLAHDNEQFF | TGTGCCAGCAGCTTAGCTCACGACAATGAGCAGTTCTTC
- | TRBD2 | TRBJ2-1 | TRBV28 | CASSPIGGSNNEQFF | TGTGCCAGCAGCCCCATCGGCGGGAGCAACAATGAGCAGTTCTTC
- | TRBD1 | TRBJ2-5 | TRBV14 | CASSPRTGAVETQYF | TGTGCCAGCAGCCCGCGGACAGGGGCCGTAGAGACCCAGTACTTC
few | - | TRBJ1-5 | TRBV10-3 | CAISDGRDQPQHF | TGTGCCATCAGTGACGGCCGCGATCAGCCCCAGCATTTT
- | - | TRBJ1-1 | TRBV6-5 | CASSSTSPRRAFF | TGTGCCAGCAGTTCGACTTCACCTCGGAGAGCTTTCTTT
- | - | TRBJ2-7 | TRBV29-1 | CSVQTRLPSYEQYF | TGCAGCGTGCAGACTCGGCTGCCTTCCTACGAGCAGTACTTC
- | - | TRBJ2-3 | TRBV4-1 | CASSQYPQRTDTQYF | TGCGCCAGCAGCCAGTATCCGCAGCGTACAGATACGCAGTATTTT
- | - | TRBJ2-7 | TRBV7-8 | CASSLGEETEQYF | TGTGCCAGCAGCTTAGGTGAGGAGACCGAGCAGTACTTC
- | - | TRBJ2-7 | TRBV2 | CASSVYGYEQYF | TGTGCCAGCAGTGTCTATGGCTACGAGCAGTACTTC
- | - | TRBJ2-1 | TRBV11-3 | CASSLEGQLYNEQFF | TGTGCCAGCAGCTTGGAGGGACAGCTTTACAATGAGCAGTTCTTC